What follows are 3 T cell receptor beta chains derived from one specimen sequenced in a study of shared clonotypes between healthy human individuals (TCRdb year 2020). The library was made by the immunoSEQ multiplex PCR assay. TCRdb took over this immuneACCESS table, retaining in-frame rearrangements with V and J assigned. Such tables are incomplete; in checked studies, under half of the missing clones stem from an unresolved V gene, and the remainder is unexplained. The sample table contains about 590,000 clones; only one count was recorded for 95% of them. The ten largest clones represent 0.11% of the sample. CD8 naive samples consisted of CD45RO-negative cells that were positively selected for CCR7, yielding a CD45RA+CCR7+ population without TemRA cells. Sequenced material: naive CD8+ T cells sorted from blood. The cell subset or site label here, explained by the study, means: CD45RA+CCR7+. These receptor sequences come from a woman aged 25 to 45 in good health.

The chain uses TRBV7-9 and TRBJ1-5; 9 positions match TRBD1. The CDR3 spans 15 residues. Germline V gene lookup returns CDR1 SEHNR and CDR2 FQNEAQ (reference sequence). V lost 4 bases, J lost 7 bases, and 8 bases stayed unmatched. The CDR3 loop reads CASSSQGAPQQPQHF. The CDR3 nucleotides are TGTGCCAGCAGCTCACAGGGGGCCCCACAGCAGCCCCAGCATTTT.

The V gene is TRBV10-1, the J gene TRBJ2-1; D uncertain. CDR3 size: 11 residues. V was shortened by 4 bases and J by 9 bases, with 7 bases between the two germline ends. Germline V gene lookup returns CDR1 WNHNN and CDR2 SYGVQD (reference sequence). The CDR3 protein is CASSGGGEQFF. In DNA, the CDR3 is TGCGCCAGCAGTGGAGGCGGTGAGCAGTTCTTC.

The sample holds one count of this clone. This chain connects TRBV10-3 to TRBJ2-7; D is unclear. There are 15 residues in the CDR3. Trimming took off 2 bases at V and 3 bases at J, with 14 bases between the two ends. CDR1 ENHRY and CDR2 SYGVKD come from the germline V gene. CDR3 nucleotide sequence: TGTGCCATCAGTGAGAGCTTGCAGCCTCACTACGAGCAGTACTTC. Translated, it gives CAISESLQPHYEQYF.